This T cell receptor beta chain was found in a study of cytomegalovirus exposure and HLA in healthy donors. Study-level information: Earlier findings included some 100 million unique TCR beta sequences obtained from around 180 million T cells. Study-wide results and limits: Most of the TCR beta V segments (in an earlier analysis) were productive either about 87% or about 30% of the time.

A few counts support this clone. Its target is not known. Germline values: CDR1 SGHVS, CDR2 FQNEAQ. V gave up 6 bases and J gave up 5 bases, with 16 bases separating them. The CDR3 consists of 14 residues. The PCR was carried out with 60 Vbeta primers and 13 Jbeta primers. Assay used: immunoSEQ multiplex PCR; TCRdb lists only in-frame clones, some missing. The sample lists 150,000 or so clones; 80% were seen once. The chain recombines TRBV7-8 with TRBJ2-5; D possibly corresponds to TRBD2 (6 bases). Sequencing was performed on PBMCs. The receptor was isolated from a male donor in good health and CMV-seropositive. CDR3 protein: CASRAGTLVETQYF. Here the CDR3 DNA reads TGTGCCAGCAGGGCAGGGACTCTCGTGGAGACCCAGTACTTC.